The 4 T cell receptor beta chains given below trace back to one sample, sequenced in a study of graft-versus-host responses after intestinal transplantation. The assay was immunoSEQ multiplex PCR, and TCRdb's table has in-frame clones only and misses some. The repertoire consists of tens of thousands of clones, with 85% to 90% occurring once and the leading ten covering roughly 0.31%. Antigens for these TCRs are unknown. The sample here was unstimulated CD4+ T cells sorted from spleen or lymph node cells, taken before intestinal transplant. The receptors stem from a human donor who received an intestinal transplant.

Here the CDR3 DNA reads TGTGCCAGCAGTCCGTCACAGGGGAGAACTTTCTTT. Its protein is CASSPSQGRTFF. V and J are TRBV27 and TRBJ1-1; 7 bases match TRBD1. This CDR3 has 12 residues. V dropped 5 bases and J dropped 12; count of bases not matched to a gene: 9. The germline V gene has CDR1 MNHEY and CDR2 SMNVEV (reference sequence).

The rearrangement joins TRBV5-1 to TRBJ2-7, with D tentatively TRBD2 (6 bases). Germline V gives CDR1 SGHRS, CDR2 YFSETQ. Trimming took off 2 bases at V and 2 bases at J, with 11 bases between the two ends. CDR3 length: 14 residues. The CDR3: CASSFTSTTYEQYF. The CDR3 region has the DNA TGCGCCAGCAGCTTTACTAGCACCACCTACGAGCAGTACTTC.

This chain joins TRBV4-1 and TRBJ2-3; TRBD1 agrees at 7 bases. Germline values: CDR1 MGHRA, CDR2 YSYEKL. The V segment lost 1 base and the J segment 2 bases; nucleotides outside the gene matches: 3. The CDR3 covers 15 residues. The CDR3 DNA reads as TGCGCCAGCAGCCAAGGGGACAGTTCCACAGATACGCAGTATTTT. Its protein product is CASSQGDSSTDTQYF.

This clone was seen only once. The genes are TRBV5-1 and TRBJ2-7; 8 bases match TRBD1. The J segment lost 3 bases and the V segment lost 1 base, leaving 3 bases of the junction unmatched. Germline V gene sequence: CDR1 SGHRS, CDR2 YFSETQ. The CDR3 contains 14 residues. The CDR3 is CASSLSGQGYEQYF. CDR3 bases: TGCGCCAGCAGCTTGTCCGGACAGGGCTACGAGCAGTACTTC.